Reported below is one T cell receptor beta chain. This entry belongs to a study of sequential checkpoint blockade in melanoma. Study in general: Arm A got nivolumab then ipilimumab; arm B the reverse, 1:1. After both sequences, patients received maintenance nivolumab.

The table came from immunoSEQ multiplex PCR; TCRdb's copy has only in-frame clones and leaves some out. The table has about 6,900 clones, roughly 74% seen once. The CDR3 is made up of 10 amino acids. Looked up from germline, CDR1 is SEHNR and CDR2 is FQNEAQ (reference sequence). V gave up 5 bases and J gave up 10 bases, with 6 bases separating them. Treatment here: randomized to nivolumab then ipilimumab (arm A) or the reverse (arm B). None of the patients previously received DNA-damaging chemotherapy. Live CD3+CD8+ CD19− CD56− cells were sorted from PBMCs. V and J are TRBV7-9 and TRBJ2-1; perhaps TRBD2 as D (5 bases). The material sequenced was CD8+ T cells sorted from blood (inferred from file names), taken from a patient given nivolumab and ipilimumab in sequence. The sequence was obtained from a human donor with melanoma. CDR3 residues: CASSTGEQFF. For the CDR3, the DNA is TGTGCCAGCAGCACGGGGGAGCAGTTCTTC.